The rows below give T cell receptor beta chains drawn from one sample of a study of breast tumors, draining lymph nodes, adjacent tissues. MiXCR, applied by TCRdb to the multiplex PCR reads, yields one record per CDR3 protein. This table holds some 83,000 distinct CDR3 sequences, roughly 19% found once. The sample consisted of axillary lymph node tissue. The receptors come from a female donor with breast cancer. Some clones in this sample may be carry-over from other donors' samples. The CDR3 runs from the conserved cysteine through the conserved F or W. The D gene is left open where the match is weak. Clone sizes are given selectively: once, few, many, or a class where the clone is expanded.

j_call d_call clone_size v_call cdr3_aa cdr3_nt
TRBJ2-3 NA many TRBV20-1 CSASILGGRTDTQYF TGCAGTGCTAGTATATTGGGGGGGCGGACAGATACGCAGTATTTT
TRBJ2-3 NA many TRBV25-1 CASSAEGFGADTQYF TGTGCCAGCAGTGCCGAGGGGTTTGGGGCAGATACGCAGTATTTT
TRBJ2-2 NA many TRBV20-1 CSASRGGRLLGELFF TGCAGTGCTAGTAGAGGTGGGAGGTTACTCGGGGAGCTGTTTTTT
TRBJ2-7 TRBD1 NA TRBV7-9 CASSFTGDSYEQYF TGTGCCAGCAGCTTTACAGGGGATAGCTACGAGCAGTACTTC
TRBJ1-2 TRBD1 many TRBV5-1 CASSFSGTGGSIYGYTF TGCGCCAGCAGCTTTTCCGGGACAGGGGGCTCGATCTATGGCTACACCTTC
TRBJ2-3 TRBD2 many TRBV7-9 CASSLASGYTDTQYF TGTGCCAGCAGCTTGGCTAGCGGCTACACAGATACGCAGTATTTT
TRBJ2-2 TRBD1 many TRBV7-2 CASRFIGQGWPGELFF TGTGCCAGCAGATTTATTGGACAGGGTTGGCCCGGGGAGCTGTTTTTT
TRBJ2-1 TRBD2 many TRBV4-1 CASSQGTSGGNNEQFF TGCGCCAGCAGCCAAGGGACTAGCGGGGGCAACAATGAGCAGTTCTTC
TRBJ2-5 TRBD2 few TRBV5-1 CASSLDHIPGLAGGPRETQYF TGCGCCAGCAGCTTGGACCACATACCGGGACTAGCGGGAGGGCCAAGGGAGACCCAGTACTTC
TRBJ1-5 TRBD1 few TRBV28 CASSIRQGLNQPQHF TGTGCCAGCAGTATCCGACAGGGTTTAAATCAGCCCCAGCATTTT
TRBJ1-2 NA few TRBV18 CASSLGHNYGYTF TGTGCCAGCTCCCTGGGACATAACTATGGCTACACCTTC
TRBJ1-2 NA many TRBV19 CASSTPGQEFYGYTF TGTGCCAGTAGTACCCCGGGACAAGAGTTCTATGGCTACACCTTC
TRBJ2-3 NA many TRBV19 CASSVGLRADTQYF TGTGCCAGTAGTGTGGGACTTAGAGCAGATACGCAGTATTTT
TRBJ2-1 TRBD2 many TRBV7-9 CASSSRGDIYNEQFF TGTGCCAGCTCCTCACGGGGGGATATCTACAATGAGCAGTTCTTC
TRBJ2-5 TRBD2 many TRBV7-9 CASSPGLAGLGGETQYF TGTGCCAGCAGCCCGGGACTAGCGGGACTGGGGGGAGAGACCCAGTACTTC
TRBJ1-2 TRBD1 many TRBV10-1 CASSEFRSGTGNYGYTF TGCGCCAGCAGTGAGTTCCGATCCGGGACAGGGAACTATGGCTACACCTTC
TRBJ2-3 NA many TRBV29-1 CSVERGGTDTQYF TGCAGCGTTGAGCGGGGAGGCACAGATACGCAGTATTTT
TRBJ1-2 TRBD1 NA TRBV6-5 CASSPVSGTGSYGYTF TGTGCCAGCAGTCCCGTGTCTGGGACAGGGAGCTATGGCTACACCTTC
TRBJ2-1 NA many TRBV12-5 CASASRPGSSSYNEQFF TGTGCTAGTGCCTCGCGGCCAGGTTCAAGCTCCTACAATGAGCAGTTCTTC
TRBJ1-2 TRBD1 many TRBV6-2/TRBV6-3 CASSYSGDSFF TGTGCCAGCAGTTACTCCGGGGACAGTTTCTTC
TRBJ2-5 TRBD2 many TRBV7-2 CASSQLSGREETQYF TGTGCCAGCAGCCAACTCAGCGGGAGAGAAGAGACCCAGTACTTC
TRBJ1-5 NA many TRBV6-2/TRBV6-3 CASSYLRVNQPQHF TGTGCCAGCAGTTACCTCAGGGTTAATCAGCCCCAGCATTTT
TRBJ2-3 NA many TRBV20-1 CSAMTLTDTQYF TGCAGTGCTATGACACTCACAGATACGCAGTATTTT
TRBJ2-1 NA many TRBV7-3 CASSLRTVSYNEQFF TGTGCCAGCAGCTTAAGGACAGTTTCCTACAATGAGCAGTTCTTC
TRBJ2-5 NA many TRBV7-2 CASSLVQGQETQYF TGTGCCAGCAGCTTAGTTCAGGGTCAAGAGACCCAGTACTTC
TRBJ2-1 TRBD2 many TRBV12-3/TRBV12-4 CASTPPSGGVRSEQFF TGTGCCAGCACCCCCCCCAGCGGGGGGGTTAGGAGTGAGCAGTTCTTC
TRBJ2-7 NA many TRBV28 CASVKLYEQYF TGTGCCAGCGTAAAACTTTACGAGCAGTACTTC
TRBJ2-1 NA NA TRBV20-1 CSTREAVRSPPQFF TGCAGTACTAGAGAGGCCGTCCGGAGCCCCCCGCAGTTCTTC
TRBJ2-1 NA many TRBV9 CASSVGSPRYDEQFF TGTGCCAGCAGCGTAGGTAGCCCGCGTTACGATGAGCAGTTCTTC
TRBJ2-1 NA NA TRBV18 CASSLGTDTIGQFF TGTGCCAGCTCACTAGGGACGGACACTATAGGGCAGTTCTTC
TRBJ1-5 TRBD1 few TRBV28 CASRTGQGASQPQHF TGTGCCAGCAGAACTGGACAGGGGGCTTCTCAGCCCCAGCATTTT
TRBJ2-5 TRBD1 many TRBV11-2 CASSSHRGQETQYF TGTGCCAGCAGCTCCCACAGGGGACAGGAGACCCAGTACTTC
TRBJ2-7 NA many TRBV24-1 CATSDPRSTYEQYF TGTGCCACCAGTGACCCAAGGTCGACCTACGAGCAGTACTTC
TRBJ2-3 NA many TRBV19 CASSPPGRYRTDTQYF TGTGCCAGTAGCCCGCCAGGGAGGTATCGCACAGATACGCAGTATTTT
TRBJ2-7 NA many TRBV14 CASSQDLTSYEQYF TGTGCCAGCAGCCAAGACCTCACCTCCTACGAGCAGTACTTC
TRBJ2-3 TRBD2 many TRBV2 CASSTSGSTDTQYF TGTGCCAGCAGTACTAGCGGGAGCACAGATACGCAGTATTTT
TRBJ2-7 TRBD2 NA TRBV20-1 CSARSSRLAGLSYEQYF TGCAGTGCTAGATCCTCCAGACTAGCGGGCCTCTCCTACGAGCAGTACTTC
TRBJ1-2 NA many TRBV7-8 CASSLLGGGSPNYGYTF TGTGCCAGCAGCTTACTTGGGGGCGGCAGCCCTAACTATGGCTACACCTTC
TRBJ2-7 NA many TRBV9 CASSVGPDSYEQYF TGTGCCAGCAGCGTAGGCCCTGACTCCTACGAGCAGTACTTC
TRBJ1-6 NA many TRBV7-8 CASSLRSGGNSPLHF TGTGCCAGCAGCTTACGCAGCGGGGGTAATTCACCCCTCCACTTT
TRBJ1-5 TRBD1 many TRBV19 CASSPTRQGRDQPQHF TGTGCCAGTAGTCCGACACGACAGGGCAGGGATCAGCCCCAGCATTTT
TRBJ2-7 NA many TRBV27 CASSLAGATGEQYF TGTGCCAGCAGTTTAGCGGGAGCGACAGGCGAGCAGTACTTC
TRBJ2-3 TRBD2 NA TRBV30 CAWSYSGGWTDTQYF TGTGCCTGGAGCTATAGCGGGGGGTGGACAGATACGCAGTATTTT
TRBJ1-2 NA many TRBV25-1 CASSEWEGYGNYGYTF TGTGCCAGCAGTGAATGGGAGGGCTATGGAAACTATGGCTACACCTTC
TRBJ2-1 TRBD1 few TRBV11-3 CASSLEGTGGDNEQFF TGTGCCAGCAGCTTAGAAGGGACAGGGGGAGACAATGAGCAGTTCTTC
TRBJ2-7 NA once TRBV9 CASSVEDNYEQYF TGTGCCAGCAGCGTAGAAGACAACTACGAGCAGTACTTC
TRBJ2-1 TRBD2 many TRBV20-1 CSAREGRAASYNEQFF TGCAGTGCTAGAGAGGGGAGGGCGGCCTCCTACAATGAGCAGTTCTTC
TRBJ2-5 TRBD2 many TRBV7-2 CASSLARVAGGFKQETQYF TGTGCCAGCAGCTTAGCGCGAGTAGCGGGAGGATTTAAACAAGAGACCCAGTACTTC
TRBJ2-2 NA NA TRBV28 CASGLRRLNTGELFF TGTGCCAGCGGTTTAAGACGGCTGAACACCGGGGAGCTGTTTTTT
TRBJ2-1 TRBD2 many TRBV19 CASSIDSSGRVYEQFF TGTGCCAGTAGTATAGATTCTAGCGGGAGAGTCTATGAGCAGTTCTTC
TRBJ2-5 NA many TRBV9 CASSVGSIPQETQYF TGTGCCAGCAGCGTAGGCTCGATACCCCAAGAGACCCAGTACTTC
TRBJ2-3 NA many TRBV11-3 CASSFRPDTQYF TGTGCCAGCAGCTTCCGGCCAGATACGCAGTATTTT
TRBJ2-5 NA few TRBV18 CASSPVNSQETQYF TGTGCCAGCTCACCAGTAAATTCCCAAGAGACCCAGTACTTC
TRBJ1-5 NA many TRBV5-6 CASSLPGQPQHF TGTGCCAGCAGCTTGCCCGGGCAGCCCCAGCATTTT
TRBJ2-5 TRBD2 once TRBV27 CASSLGLAGVIQYF TGTGCCAGCAGTTTAGGACTAGCGGGAGTAATCCAGTACTTC
TRBJ2-1 TRBD2 many TRBV27 CASRLAGAAEQFF TGTGCCAGCAGATTAGCGGGAGCAGCTGAGCAGTTCTTC
TRBJ1-4 TRBD1 many TRBV5-8 CASSRTGGGDEKLFF TGTGCCAGCAGCAGGACAGGGGGCGGAGATGAAAAACTGTTTTTT